This T cell receptor (beta chain) was captured by sequencing in a study of lymphopenia after photon versus proton radiotherapy. Germline trimming cut 8 bases from V and 4 bases from J; bases unmatched to any gene: 7. Germline V gene sequence: CDR1 LNHDA, CDR2 SQIVND (reference sequence). CDR3 length: 15 residues. Only in-frame clones appear in the TCRdb table, and some are missing; sequencing was by immunoSEQ multiplex PCR. The data show tens of thousands of clones, 85% to 90% seen once. This material consisted of peripheral blood, taken from a patient treated with proton-based radiotherapy. The TCR originated in a man older than 75 with esophageal cancer. The chain uses TRBV19 and TRBJ2-1, with 11 positions matching TRBD2. The CDR3 loop is CASQLRLAGYNEQFF. The CDR3 DNA follows: TGTGCCAGTCAACTCAGACTAGCGGGATACAATGAGCAGTTCTTC. The full variable domain, its missing parts supplied by reference TRBV19 and TRBJ2-1, is DGGITQSPKYLFRKEGQNVTLSCEQNLNHDAMYWYRQDPGQGLRLIYYSQIVNDFQKGDIAEGYSVSREKKESFPLTVTSAQKNPTAFYLCASQLRLAGYNEQFFGPGTRLTVL.